The source of this T cell receptor beta chain is a study of OX40 agonist ivuxolimab in advanced cancers. A note on the overall study: The costimulatory receptor OX40 (CD134) was targeted by ivuxolimab, a fully human IgG2 agonistic monoclonal antibody. Three dose-escalation patients achieved partial responses, one with hepatocellular carcinoma and two with cutaneous melanoma. The purpose of peripheral TCRbeta sequencing was to test whether ivuxolimab changed TCR sequence diversity and led to clonal T-cell expansion. Prior anti-PD-1, anti-PD-L1 or anti-CTLA-4 therapy was permitted, and about two fifths of dose-escalation patients had received checkpoint inhibitors. The dose-escalation cohort was about 83% male with a mean age of roughly 60 years, ranging from 23 to 79. The monotherapy dose-escalation portion (N of about 47 patients) of the phase I ivuxolimab trial is reported in the paper. Among the roughly 54 dose-escalation patients, about 19 had hepatocellular carcinoma, around 15 melanoma, 9 renal cell carcinoma and 9 head and neck cancer. Intravenous ivuxolimab was administered to patients every 2 weeks at six dose levels: 0.01, 0.1, 0.3, 1.5, 3 and 10 mg/kg.

Genomic DNA was extracted from sorted cells for sequencing of the TCRbeta CDR3 region. The immunoSEQ Assay was used for sequencing of TCRbeta CDR3 regions. TCRdb carries this immuneACCESS record with in-frame sequences only. Its versions omit some clonotypes, under half of them owing to an unresolved V gene in the studies checked, with the rest unexplained. The sample table holds tens of thousands of clones, of which around 89% were seen once. The ten biggest clones cover about 0.53% of the sample. Patients with autoimmune disease history or receiving systemic immunosuppression were excluded from the trial. In every dose cohort, peripheral blood was drawn for TCR sequencing at baseline, cycle 4 day 1, and cycle 7 day 1. The samples were drawn from a first-in-human, open-label, multicenter phase I dose-escalation trial of ivuxolimab. Adults with locally advanced or metastatic melanoma, renal cell carcinoma, hepatocellular carcinoma or head and neck squamous cell carcinoma were enrolled in the trial. Before TCR sequencing, CD4+ T cells and CD8+ T cells were sorted from peripheral blood as separate populations.

After removal of 5 bases from V and 0 bases from J, the junction retains 1 base not matched to a gene. CDR1 and CDR2 (SNHLY, FYNNEI) derive from the germline V gene. Taken from cysteine to phenylalanine, the CDR3 has 13 residues. Of the read, only the CDR3 DNA is kept; its 39 bases are in frame from base 1. Of note for this clone: Its antigen remains undetermined. Base qualities are not provided; no much larger clone lies one nucleotide away.

What the study reported, not specific to this receptor: In partial responders in the 0.1-3.0 mg/kg groups, normalized peripheral clonal expansion was found to be among the lowest, especially among CD8+ T cells. Low levels of normalized T-cell clonal expansion were also seen in some patients who did not respond. The antigen specificity of the peripheral T cells that underwent clonal expansion was not determined. At doses of 0.1 to 3.0 mg/kg, clonal expansion of both CD4+ and CD8+ T cells in blood was seen between baseline and week 6. After ivuxolimab, expanded clones were on average more numerous among CD8+ T cells than among CD4+ T cells.

The chain is made from TRBV2 and TRBJ2-7, and TRBD2 aligns with 7 junction nucleotides. Specimen: CD4+ or CD8+ T cells sorted from blood, collected in a trial of the OX40 agonist ivuxolimab. This clonotype originated in an adult with an advanced solid tumor such as melanoma, head and neck, liver or kidney cancer. The base sequence is TGTGCCAGCAGTCGGGACTACTCCTACGAGCAGTACTTC. Translated, this is CASSRDYSYEQYF.